The source of this T cell receptor beta chain is a study of response to subunit inactivated influenza vaccine. The study, taken as a whole, reports: It was suggested by the authors that few new T cells are recruited by each seasonal influenza vaccination.

One entry per CDR3 protein, called by TCRdb with MiXCR from the RT-PCR reads. The table records about 780,000 distinct CDR3 sequences, roughly 20% of them present only once. Looked up from germline, CDR1 is LNHNV and CDR2 is YYDKDF (reference sequence). The CDR3 has 15 amino acids. Trimming pared 0 bases from V and 6 bases from J, leaving 15 bases between. A word on this clonotype: Its target is unknown.

The chain carries TRBV15 and TRBJ2-7; D remains ambiguous. The sample here was PBMCs from blood, taken approximately 5 days after vaccination. The source is a man aged 50 or older who received an inactivated influenza vaccine. Here the CDR3 DNA reads TGTGCCACCAGCAGAGATCTGGCAAGGTCGGGCGAGCAGTACTTC. Its protein is CATSRDLARSGEQYF. Full variable domain (outside the CDR3, taken from reference TRBV15 and TRBJ2-7): DAMVIQNPRYQVTQFGKPVTLSCSQTLNHNVMYWYQQKSSQAPKLLFHYYDKDFNNEADTPDNFQSRRPNTSFCFLDIRSPGLGDTAMYLCATSRDLARSGEQYFGPGTRLTVT.